Following are 27 T cell receptor beta chains from one sample sequenced in a study of OX40 agonist ivuxolimab in advanced cancers. Here immunoSEQ multiplex PCR was the method, and the copy in TCRdb shows in-frame clones only, minus some. Of around 35,000 clones detected, about 88% appear once; the ten largest clones hold about 2.4%. Sequenced here: CD4+ or CD8+ T cells sorted from blood, sampled in a trial of the OX40 agonist ivuxolimab. All receptors come from an adult with an advanced solid tumor such as melanoma, head and neck, liver or kidney cancer.

The chain recombines TRBV9 with TRBJ1-2; TRBD1 agrees at 9 bases. The junction had 6 bases not matched to a gene; V was cut back by 4 bases and J by 5 bases. The CDR3 totals 14 residues. The germline V gene encodes CDR1 SGDLS and CDR2 YYNGEE. In DNA, the CDR3 is TGTGCCAGCAGCTCGCCCGGGACAGGGTATGGCTACACCTTC. It encodes CASSSPGTGYGYTF.

The chain is built from TRBV4-3 and TRBJ2-3, with 7 bases lining up with TRBD1. The CDR3 runs to 13 residues. V was pared by 4 bases and J by 4 bases, with 2 bases of the junction left unmatched. CDR1 is LGHNA, CDR2 YSLEER, per germline. CDR3 region: CASSRQGADTQYF. The DNA of the CDR3 is TGCGCCAGCAGCCGGCAGGGGGCAGATACGCAGTATTTT.

The chain has TRBV4-1 and TRBJ1-3; D is uncertain. V gave up 2 bases and J gave up 0 bases, with 17 bases separating them. CDR1 and CDR2 from the germline V gene are MGHRA and YSYEKL. The CDR3 spans 18 residues. The DNA of the CDR3 is TGCGCCAGCAGCCAAACCCCTTTCGGACGGGTCTCTGGAAACACCATATATTTT. Translating it yields CASSQTPFGRVSGNTIYF.

CDR3 DNA: TGTGCCAGTAGTTTGGGGACTAGCGGGGGGTCGGGCGGGGAGCTGTTTTTT. Translated, it gives CASSLGTSGGSGGELFF. J is TRBJ2-2 and V is TRBV19; 15 positions match TRBD2. The CDR3 extends over 17 amino acids. With V trimmed by 5 bases and J by 7 bases, 8 bases remained unmatched. Per germline, CDR1 LNHDA and CDR2 SQIVND (reference sequence).

The chain links TRBV18 to TRBJ1-3; a weak D match, TRBD1 (6 bases). The CDR3 loop spans 18 amino acids. V lost 0 bases and J lost 0, with 15 bases in between. CDR1 is KGHSH, CDR2 LQKENI, per germline. CDR3 sequence: CASSPPGAGTFSGNTIYF. CDR3 nucleotides: TGTGCCAGCTCACCACCGGGGGCAGGAACCTTCTCTGGAAACACCATATATTTT.

This chain joins TRBV4-2 and TRBJ2-7; 10 bases are a match to TRBD1. Germline V gene data show CDR1 as LGHNA and CDR2 as YNFKEQ. V shed 1 base and J 4 bases; nucleotides not matched to a gene: 7. The CDR3 sequence is 16 residues long. CDR3 loop: CASSQVRQGAGYEQYF. The CDR3 nucleotides read TGTGCCAGCAGCCAAGTTCGACAGGGGGCTGGATACGAGCAGTACTTC.

The rearrangement links TRBV21-1 to TRBJ1-3. TRBV21-1 is a recognized pseudogene. This CDR3 is 19 amino acids long. DNA for the CDR3: TGTGCCAGCAGCAAATGGGCGCAAGCGAGGGGAACTGCTGGAAACACCATATATTTT. It translates to CASSKWAQARGTAGNTIYF.

This chain connects TRBV5-1 to TRBJ2-5; 8 bases match TRBD2. The germline V gene has CDR1 SGHRS and CDR2 YFSETQ. J lost 1 base, V lost 4 bases, and 9 bases had no gene match. This CDR3 has 16 amino acids. The CDR3 DNA reads as TGCGCCAGCAGCCTCCGGGGGGGGCACCCCCAAGAGACCCAGTACTTC. Its protein product is CASSLRGGHPQETQYF.

The chain joins TRBV7-8 to TRBJ1-1, with a tentative D call TRBD1 (5 bases). The CDR3 has 14 residues. The V gene's germline CDR1 is SGHVS and CDR2 FQNEAQ. Trimming took off 5 bases at V and 4 bases at J, with 14 bases between the two ends. This CDR3 is CASSPGASGTEAFF. The CDR3 bases are TGTGCCAGCAGCCCCGGGGCTAGTGGCACTGAAGCTTTCTTT.

V usage is TRBV4-2 and J usage is TRBJ2-7, with D tentatively TRBD1 or TRBD2 (5 bases each). This CDR3 spans 16 amino acids. Germline-derived CDR1 and CDR2 are LGHNA and YNFKEQ. Trimming cost V 4 bases and J 0 bases, with 16 bases left between them. The CDR3 reads CASSLGPGGVSYEQYF. The CDR3 DNA reads TGTGCCAGCAGCCTCGGACCTGGGGGTGTCTCCTACGAGCAGTACTTC.

The chain uses TRBV5-1 and TRBJ1-2; possible D gene TRBD1, 5 bases. Germline V gene lookup returns CDR1 SGHRS and CDR2 YFSETQ. This CDR3 comprises 15 residues. Trimming cost V 0 bases and J 3 bases, with 12 bases left between them. CDR3 amino acids: CASSLVQGRDYGYTF. The CDR3 DNA sequence: TGCGCCAGCAGCTTGGTTCAGGGTCGTGACTATGGCTACACCTTC.

CDR3 nucleotide sequence: TGTGCCAGCAAGACAGGGGAACAAGAGACCCAGTACTTC. This encodes CASKTGEQETQYF. This sequence joins TRBV2 and TRBJ2-5; 8 positions agree with TRBD1. The length of the CDR3 is 13 residues. With 7 bases clipped from V and 2 bases from J, the junction kept 3 bases outside the gene matches. Looked up from germline, CDR1 is SNHLY and CDR2 is FYNNEI.

The chain recombines TRBV6-1 with TRBJ1-2; D unresolved. CDR1 MNHNS and CDR2 SASEGT come from the germline V gene. This CDR3 region has 12 residues. Trimming took 2 bases from V and 7 from J, leaving 8 bases between them. The CDR3 DNA reads TGTGCCAGCAGTGAATTAAAAATTGGCTACACCTTC. Encoded protein: CASSELKIGYTF.

The chain employs TRBV5-1 and TRBJ1-5, with 11 bases matching TRBD1. The CDR3 has 15 residues. J was trimmed by 4 bases and V by 4 bases; bases with no gene match: 4. Germline CDR1 reads SGHRS; CDR2 reads YFSETQ. For the CDR3, the DNA is TGCGCCAGCAGCCTTGGGACAGGGGGAAATCAGCCCCAGCATTTT. This translates into CASSLGTGGNQPQHF.

This rearrangement joins TRBV29-1 to TRBJ2-7, with D perhaps TRBD1 (6 bases). CDR1 and CDR2 from the germline V gene are SQVTM and ANQGSEA. The CDR3 is 12 amino acids. V gave up 5 bases and J gave up 2 bases, with 10 bases separating them. The CDR3, as DNA: TGCAGCGTTCGGGACACCCCCTACGAGCAGTACTTC. Amino acid sequence: CSVRDTPYEQYF.

The rearrangement joins TRBV5-5 to TRBJ2-7; TRBD1 is a possible D gene (6 bases). CDR1 is SGHKS, CDR2 YYEKEE, per germline (reference sequence). This CDR3 has 17 residues. V was clipped by 0 bases and J by 0 bases, with 16 bases between them. For the CDR3, the DNA is TGTGCCAGCAGCTTGGCCCTAACAGGGATCTACTCCTACGAGCAGTACTTC. Translated, it gives CASSLALTGIYSYEQYF. The variable domain in full, with the rest retrieved from reference TRBV5-5 and TRBJ2-7, is DAGVTQSPTHLIKTRGQQVTLRCSPISGHKSVSWYQQVLGQGPQFIFQYYEKEERGRGNFPDRFSARQFPNYSSELNVNALLLGDSALYLCASSLALTGIYSYEQYFGPGTRLTVT.

The V call is TRBV5-1, the J call TRBJ2-7, with 7 bases fitting TRBD1. Germline V gene sequence: CDR1 SGHRS, CDR2 YFSETQ. Germline trimming cut 2 bases from V and 1 base from J; bases unmatched to any gene: 6. This CDR3 region has 15 residues. DNA of the CDR3: TGCGCCAGCAGCTTACCGACAGGGAGTTCCTACGAGCAGTACTTC. Residues: CASSLPTGSSYEQYF. The full variable domain, with the rest looked up from reference TRBV5-1 and TRBJ2-7, is KAGVTQTPRYLIKTRGQQVTLSCSPISGHRSVSWYQQTPGQGLQFLFEYFSETQRNKGNFPGRFSGRQFSNSRSEMNVSTLELGDSALYLCASSLPTGSSYEQYFGPGTRLTVT.

V gene TRBV5-1 combines with J gene TRBJ2-5; D unresolved. Looked up from germline, CDR1 is SGHRS and CDR2 is YFSETQ. Trimming removed 4 bases from V and 1 base from J, with 17 bases in between. The CDR3 totals 16 residues. CDR3 coding DNA: TGCGCCAGCAGCCGACGACCCAACAATGGCCAAGAGACCCAGTACTTC. Translation gives CASSRRPNNGQETQYF.

This chain uses TRBV5-4 with TRBJ2-7; D possibly corresponds to TRBD1 (6 bases). Trimming took off 6 bases at V and 3 bases at J, with 13 bases between the two ends. The CDR3 is 13 amino acids. Germline V gives CDR1 SGHNT, CDR2 YYREEE (reference sequence). The CDR3 nucleotides are TGTGCCAGCACCAGGACAGACGGCTACGAGCAGTACTTC. It codes for CASTRTDGYEQYF.

The chain combines TRBV19 with TRBJ1-2; perhaps TRBD1 as D (6 bases). The CDR3 is 13 amino acids. V was clipped by 6 bases and J by 4 bases, with 12 bases between them. Germline-derived CDR1 and CDR2 are LNHDA and SQIVND (reference sequence). CDR3 in DNA: TGTGCCAGTAGACTTGACAGGTTCTATGGCTACACCTTC. Translation: CASRLDRFYGYTF.

The chain carries TRBV19 and TRBJ2-3, with TRBD2 matching 8 bases. Germline V gene sequence: CDR1 LNHDA, CDR2 SQIVND (reference sequence). The V gene end was trimmed by 7 bases and the J gene end by 4 bases; junction bases not matched to a gene: 7. This CDR3 has 14 amino acids. Written as DNA, the CDR3 is TGTGCCAGTACCCCGGGGGGGGGCCCAGATACGCAGTATTTT. As protein: CASTPGGGPDTQYF.

This clone has more than one count but fewer than ten. V is TRBV10-3 and J is TRBJ2-1, with TRBD2 matching over 9 bases. Germline trimming cut 2 bases from V and 8 bases from J; bases unmatched to any gene: 4. Per germline, CDR1 ENHRY and CDR2 SYGVKD. This CDR3 is 14 amino acids long. CDR3 nucleotides: TGTGCCATCAGTGAGGCCGGACTAGCGTATGAGCAGTTCTTC. This translates into CAISEAGLAYEQFF.

The chain carries TRBV6-5 and TRBJ1-5, with a possible D match to TRBD1 (6 bases). From germline, CDR1 is MNHEY and CDR2 SVGAGI. Deletions cut 0 bases from V and 9 bases from J, with 9 bases between. The CDR3 is 13 amino acids. The CDR3 DNA follows: TGTGCCAGCAGTTACTCGGACAGAGCGCCCCAGCATTTT. Amino acid sequence: CASSYSDRAPQHF.

V and J are TRBV7-9 and TRBJ1-3; D is perhaps TRBD1 (5 bases). CDR3 size: 17 residues. Trimming pared 4 bases from V and 3 bases from J, leaving 19 bases between. Looked up from germline, CDR1 is SEHNR and CDR2 is FQNEAQ (reference sequence). In nucleotides, the CDR3 is TGTGCCAGCAGCTCTAGTTATCTAGAGGGGTTTGGAAACACCATATATTTT. This gives the protein CASSSSYLEGFGNTIYF.

In this sample, this clone turned up once. The rearrangement uses TRBV7-9 and TRBJ1-2, with D unclear. V shed 0 bases and J shed 4 bases, with 9 bases lying between them. This CDR3 region has 14 residues. Germline assignment: CDR1 SEHNR and CDR2 FQNEAQ (reference sequence). The CDR3, as DNA: TGTGCCAGCAGCTTAGCGACCCCTGGCTATGGCTACACCTTC. Its protein is CASSLATPGYGYTF.

This clone was picked up one time. The gene calls are TRBV29-1 and TRBJ2-7; TRBD2 is a possible D gene (6 bases). CDR3 size: 13 residues. In germline, CDR1 is SQVTM, CDR2 ANQGSEA. V lost 7 bases and J lost 3, with 16 bases in between. DNA of the CDR3: TGCAGCGCGAACAAAGTCGGGAGCTACGAGCAGTACTTC. It translates to CSANKVGSYEQYF.

The gene calls are TRBV19 and TRBJ2-7; 7 nucleotides match TRBD1. Germline V lookup: CDR1 LNHDA, CDR2 SQIVND (reference sequence). The CDR3 length is 15 residues. Trimming removed 1 base from V and 6 bases from J; junction bases left unmatched: 9. CDR3 nucleotide sequence: TGTGCCAGTAGTATAGGAAGACAGGGTGTGGGCGAGCAGTACTTC. It yields the protein CASSIGRQGVGEQYF.